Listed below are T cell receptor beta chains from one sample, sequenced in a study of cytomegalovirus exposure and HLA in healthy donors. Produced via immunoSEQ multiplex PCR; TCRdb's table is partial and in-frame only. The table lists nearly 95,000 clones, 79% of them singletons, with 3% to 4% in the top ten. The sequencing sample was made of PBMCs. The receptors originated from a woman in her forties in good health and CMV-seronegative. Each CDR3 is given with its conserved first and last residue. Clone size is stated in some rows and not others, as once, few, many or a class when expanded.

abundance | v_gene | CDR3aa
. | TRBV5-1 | CASSLGQPQETQYF
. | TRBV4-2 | CASSQDRNTPTGANVLTF
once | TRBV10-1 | CASTRTGTCNEKLFF
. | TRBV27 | CASTHGQGNSPLHF
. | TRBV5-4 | CASSLGGQVRRTGYTF
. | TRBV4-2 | CASSQDYLGGYEQYF
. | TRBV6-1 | CASSPRQGYYGYTF
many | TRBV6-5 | CASRATSPAYEQYF
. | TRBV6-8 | CASSYQHRASSYEQYF
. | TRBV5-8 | CASSLELLNTGELFF
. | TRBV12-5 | CASGFPTGGGEKLFF
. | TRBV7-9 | CASSLRQGSEKLFF
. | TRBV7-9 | CASSPKRENTGELFF
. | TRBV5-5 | CASSLRVFYEQYF
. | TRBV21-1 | CASSRDRGTDTQYF
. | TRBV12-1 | CASRGGGANEQYF
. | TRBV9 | CASSGRDTEAFF
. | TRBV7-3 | CASSRVNTGELFF
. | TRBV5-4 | CASSPGDRGNEKLFF
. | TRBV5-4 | CASSLGGGSGSEAFF
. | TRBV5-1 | CASSPAGRGNTYEQYF
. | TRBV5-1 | CASSLGLVEWNEQFF
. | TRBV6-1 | CASRGVNNQPQHF
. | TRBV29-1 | CSVEVPGRTYEQYF
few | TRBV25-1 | CASSDPAGGLLQETQYF
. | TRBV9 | CASSRAGGRNEQFF
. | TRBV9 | CASSVVGSGGKNIQYF
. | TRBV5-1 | CASSGQGVGTQYF
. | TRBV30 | CAWSVGAGTKNIQYF
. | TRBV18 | CASSPYDRENQPQHF
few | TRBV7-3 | CASSLGWWGQGDNEQFF
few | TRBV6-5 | CASSYGQNYGYTF
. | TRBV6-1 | CASSRSGGGYEQYF
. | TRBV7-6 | CASSFGDTGELFF
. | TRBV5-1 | CASSLGGHLYEKLFF
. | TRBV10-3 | CAISEGGISSYEQYF
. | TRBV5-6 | CASSLTNTDTQYF
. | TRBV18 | CASSTSQETQYF
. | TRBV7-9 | CASSYLTGQDYGYTF
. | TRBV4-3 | CASSQDAGPRVAYEQYF
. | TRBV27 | CASSRGYGSPLHF
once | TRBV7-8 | CASSQTAGVPYGYTF
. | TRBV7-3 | CASSLNPRVAGELFF
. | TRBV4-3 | CASSQGNRPGQKAFF
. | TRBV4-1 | CASSREGGGPAGNTIYF
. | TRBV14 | CASSQDLVTYEQYF
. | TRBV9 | CASSVAATETQYF
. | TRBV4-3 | CASSPDGTGGTEQYF
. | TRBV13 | CASSLTGGFGNTIYF
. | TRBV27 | CASSSRGGASNQPQHF
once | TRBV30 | CAWRDTGMGQGSPLHF
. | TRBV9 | CASSVEPSRDEQFF
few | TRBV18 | CASSPPYHTDTQYF
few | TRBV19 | CASSIVGGTPNQPQHF
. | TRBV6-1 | CASNRWYNEKLFF
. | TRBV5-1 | CASSLAPGQGASGNTIYF